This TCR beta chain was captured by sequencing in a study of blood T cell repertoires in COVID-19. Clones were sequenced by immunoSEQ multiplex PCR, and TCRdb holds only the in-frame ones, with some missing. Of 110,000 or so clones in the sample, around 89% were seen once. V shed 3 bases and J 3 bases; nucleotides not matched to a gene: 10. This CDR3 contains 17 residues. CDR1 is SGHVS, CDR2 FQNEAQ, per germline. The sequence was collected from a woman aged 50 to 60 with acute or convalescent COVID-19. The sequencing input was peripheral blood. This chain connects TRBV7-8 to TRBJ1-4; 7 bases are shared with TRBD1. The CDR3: CASSLRGGTAANEKLFF. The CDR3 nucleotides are TGTGCCAGCAGCTTGAGAGGGGGCACGGCAGCTAATGAAAAACTGTTTTTT.